The next 17 T cell receptor beta chains were all read from a single sample in a study of T cell responses to AZD1222 COVID-19 vaccine. Sequenced by immunoSEQ multiplex PCR; TCRdb stores in-frame clones only, minus some. The table includes some 66,000 clones, over 75% detected once. Sequencing was performed on peripheral blood, taken on day 0 of AZD1222 vaccination. These receptors originate from an adult in good health.

The V call is TRBV5-1, the J call TRBJ2-7; TRBD1 aligns across 7 bases. CDR1 and CDR2 from the germline V gene are SGHRS and YFSETQ. CDR3 size: 16 residues. V lost 3 bases to trimming and J lost 4 bases; unmatched junction nucleotides: 13. Here the CDR3 DNA reads TGCGCCAGCAGCTCCCCTTTGGGGACAGCAACTTACGAGCAGTACTTC. Translation gives CASSSPLGTATYEQYF.

The chain employs TRBV19 and TRBJ1-5; D unresolved. CDR1 and CDR2 (germline): LNHDA, SQIVND (reference sequence). The ends were cut back, 6 bases at V and 0 bases at J, with 15 bases in the middle. This CDR3 region has 16 residues. CDR3 residues: CASSLGRNPSNQPQHF. In DNA form, the CDR3 reads TGTGCCAGTAGCTTAGGGAGGAACCCTAGCAATCAGCCCCAGCATTTT.

The chain is built from TRBV6-5 and TRBJ1-5; 7 bases line up with TRBD1. Germline V gives CDR1 MNHEY, CDR2 SVGAGI. The CDR3 sequence is 13 residues long. J gave up 4 bases and V 5 bases, and 2 bases lay outside the gene matches. CDR3 in amino acids: CASSPTGNQPQHF. CDR3 coding DNA: TGTGCCAGCAGTCCGACAGGGAATCAGCCCCAGCATTTT.

V is TRBV4-2 and J is TRBJ2-1, with TRBD2 identical over 14 bases. CDR1 and CDR2 (germline): LGHNA, YNFKEQ. V shed 3 bases and J 4 bases; nucleotides not matched to a gene: 11. The CDR3 length is 19 residues. The CDR3 region has the DNA TGTGCCAGCAGCCAGGAGGGACTAGCGGGAGAGGGACCTTACAATGAGCAGTTCTTC. This codes for CASSQEGLAGEGPYNEQFF.

V usage is TRBV28 and J usage is TRBJ2-7; D is uncertain. This CDR3 spans 14 amino acids. V was clipped by 5 bases and J by 4 bases, with 15 bases between them. Germline lookup yields CDR1 MDHEN and CDR2 SYDVKM. The CDR3 here is CASSVPGEAYEQYF. The CDR3 DNA reads as TGTGCCAGCAGTGTGCCGGGTGAAGCGTACGAGCAGTACTTC.

V and J are TRBV6-5 and TRBJ2-1; perhaps TRBD2 as D (7 bases). V was pared by 2 bases and J by 5 bases, with 13 bases between. CDR1 and CDR2 from the germline V gene are MNHEY and SVGAGI. The CDR3 has 15 amino acids. This CDR3 is CASSYGGGRHNEQFF. The CDR3 nucleotides are TGTGCCAGCAGTTACGGCGGGGGCCGGCACAATGAGCAGTTCTTC.

The CDR3 sequence is CASSLVGRPNEKLFF. The DNA for the CDR3 is TGTGCCAGCAGCTTAGTTGGCAGGCCTAATGAAAAACTGTTTTTT. This rearrangement joins TRBV7-2 to TRBJ1-4, with D unresolved. Trimming removed 1 base from V and 3 bases from J, with 9 bases in between. Germline V gives CDR1 SGHTA, CDR2 FQGNSA. CDR3 length: 15 residues.

The gene calls are TRBV18 and TRBJ2-1; 7 positions agree with TRBD1. The CDR3 contains 15 residues. Losses at the gene ends were 1 base for V and 3 bases for J; bases not matched to a gene: 3. Germline CDR1 reads KGHSH; CDR2 reads LQKENI. The CDR3 coding sequence is TGTGCCAGCTCACCACGGCAGGGGGACTACAATGAGCAGTTCTTC. This translates into CASSPRQGDYNEQFF.

The chain employs TRBV7-2 and TRBJ2-3; 8 bases are shared with TRBD1. Looked up from germline, CDR1 is SGHTA and CDR2 is FQGNSA. V lost 5 bases and J lost 1; bases outside the gene matches: 2. The CDR3 loop spans 14 amino acids. CDR3 DNA sequence: TGTGCCAGCAGCGGGGGACAGGGCACAGATACGCAGTATTTT. This sequence encodes CASSGGQGTDTQYF.

This clone is a singleton in its sample. CDR3 loop: CASSPTPYNEQFF. The CDR3 nucleotides are TGTGCCAGCAGTCCAACACCTTACAATGAGCAGTTCTTC. The V gene is TRBV6-5, the J gene TRBJ2-1, with D hard to call. Trimming removed 5 bases at V and 4 bases at J, with 9 bases between. The CDR3 runs 13 residues. The germline CDR1 and CDR2 sequences are MNHEY and SVGAGI.

This clone was seen more than once but under ten times. The CDR3, as DNA: TGTGCCACCAGCAATGATAGGGGCCAGGAGAAGCTGTTTTTT. Encoded protein: CATSNDRGQEKLFF. This chain connects TRBV15 to TRBJ2-2, with D tentatively TRBD1 (5 bases). This CDR3 is built from 14 residues. Germline CDR1 is LNHNV and CDR2 is YYDKDF (reference sequence). The V gene lost 4 bases and the J gene lost 12 bases, with 18 bases spanning the gap.

The chain carries TRBV27 and TRBJ1-1; 7 nucleotides match TRBD1. This CDR3 is 15 amino acids long. Germline values: CDR1 MNHEY, CDR2 SMNVEV (reference sequence). J gave up 5 bases and V 5 bases, and 11 bases lay outside the gene matches. This CDR3 is CASSPGTVVKTEAFF. CDR3 DNA sequence: TGTGCCAGCAGTCCCGGGACAGTGGTAAAGACTGAAGCTTTCTTT.

The chain recombines TRBV5-1 with TRBJ1-1; D remains ambiguous. CDR1 and CDR2 (germline): SGHRS, YFSETQ. Trimming cost V 7 bases and J 8 bases, with 21 bases left between them. This CDR3 is built from 14 residues. As DNA, the CDR3 is TGCGCCAGCCACGCGTTCTTGGCAGGACCCGAAGCTTTCTTT. It encodes CASHAFLAGPEAFF.

The chain couples TRBV30 to TRBJ1-2; 7 bases map to TRBD1. This CDR3 is built from 14 residues. Germline V lookup: CDR1 GTSNPN, CDR2 SVGIG (reference sequence). Trimming at V came to 2 bases and at J to 6 bases, leaving 9 bases not matched to a gene. CDR3 protein: CAWSIVRGQDGYTF. The CDR3 DNA reads as TGTGCCTGGAGTATAGTGAGGGGGCAGGATGGCTACACCTTC.

The rearrangement links TRBV19 to TRBJ2-1; 14 bases fit TRBD2. The V gene's germline CDR1 is LNHDA and CDR2 SQIVND (reference sequence). The CDR3 is made up of 17 amino acids. V lost 4 bases and J lost 7; bases outside the gene matches: 9. The CDR3 nucleotides are TGTGCCAGTAGTACAAATTGGGGACTAGCGGGAGTGAATGAGCAGTTCTTC. It specifies CASSTNWGLAGVNEQFF. Full variable domain (outside the CDR3, taken from reference TRBV19 and TRBJ2-1): DGGITQSPKYLFRKEGQNVTLSCEQNLNHDAMYWYRQDPGQGLRLIYYSQIVNDFQKGDIAEGYSVSREKKESFPLTVTSAQKNPTAFYLCASSTNWGLAGVNEQFFGPGTRLTVL.

The V gene is TRBV20-1, the J gene TRBJ1-2; 7 nucleotides match TRBD1. The V gene's germline CDR1 is DFQATT and CDR2 SNEGSKA (reference sequence). The CDR3 contains 14 residues. V lost 3 bases and J lost 3; bases outside the gene matches: 7. CDR3 sequence (DNA): TGCAGTGCTAGTCCGGGACAGCGTCACTATGGCTACACCTTC. Translating it yields CSASPGQRHYGYTF.

As DNA, the CDR3 is TGTGCCAGCAGAGATTCCGGGACGGGGCCCTACAATGAGCAGTTCTTC. Translation gives CASRDSGTGPYNEQFF. This chain uses TRBV25-1 with TRBJ2-1; TRBD1 or TRBD2 may be the D gene (5 bases each). V lost 6 bases and J lost 2, with 17 bases in between. Per germline, CDR1 MGHDK and CDR2 SYGVNS. The CDR3 runs 16 residues.